The clone carrying this T cell receptor beta chain was detected only once. One end of the junction varies from germline; a read error may be responsible. This sample is part of a study of blood T cell repertoires in COVID-19. Participants were aged about 18 to 89 years, lived in under 30 US areas, and enrolled virtually. Participants' own reports of clinical history determined their cohort assignment. CDR1 is DFQATT, CDR2 SNEGSKA, per germline (reference sequence). The CDR3 spans 14 residues. The method was immunoSEQ multiplex PCR; TCRdb's version includes in-frame clones alone and lacks a portion of them. The table has 190,000 or so clones, roughly 87% seen once.

Input material: PBMCs or T cells enriched from blood (not recorded which). This chain links TRBV20-1 with TRBJ2-5, with 9 bases matching TRBD2. This sequence was found in a man aged 18 to 29 with acute COVID-19. This chain's CDR3 is CSSSSSGIRETQYF. The CDR3 DNA reads as TGCAGTTCTAGTTCTAGCGGGATAAGAGAGACCCAGTACTTC.